A selection of T cell receptor beta chains follows, all from one sample in a study of cytomegalovirus exposure and HLA in healthy donors. Libraries were prepared by immunoSEQ multiplex PCR; TCRdb keeps only in-frame clonotypes and omits some of them. Its table lists under 200,000 clones. The sample was PBMCs. Receptors originate from a man aged 30 to 39 in good health and CMV-seronegative. Each CDR3 is given with its conserved first and last residue. D genes are given only for firm matches.

TRBV19	TRBJ1-2	.	TGTGCCAGTCATATGGGCGGGGTTGGCTATGGCTACACCTTC	CASHMGGVGYGYTF
TRBV7-9	TRBJ1-3	TRBD1	TGTGCCAGCAGCCTCCCTACAGGGGCTGGAAACACCATATATTTT	CASSLPTGAGNTIYF
TRBV27	TRBJ2-5	.	TGTGCCAGCAGTTCGGGGCTAGCGAGAGAGACCCAGTACTTC	CASSSGLARETQYF
TRBV10-3	TRBJ2-7	TRBD1	TGTGCCATCAGTGACCCAGGGGGACAGGCGTTCTACGAGCAGTACTTC	CAISDPGGQAFYEQYF
TRBV5-1	TRBJ2-5	TRBD1	TGCGCCAGCAGCTTGGTATCTCCGAGACAGGGGGCCTTAGAGACCCAGTACTTC	CASSLVSPRQGALETQYF
TRBV21-1	TRBJ1-2	.	TGTGCCAGCAGCCCTCTGGGACTAAACTATGGCTACACCTTC	CASSPLGLNYGYTF
TRBV28	TRBJ2-7	.	TGTGCCAGCAGATATCAGGGGAACTCCTACGAGCAGTACTTC	CASRYQGNSYEQYF
TRBV12-5	TRBJ2-2	TRBD2	TGTGCTAGTGGTTTGTGGCTAGCGGGAGGAACCGGGGAGCTGTTTTTT	CASGLWLAGGTGELFF
TRBV7-8	TRBJ1-1	.	TGTGCCAGCAGCTTAGCGGGACACATGAACACTGAAGCTTTCTTT	CASSLAGHMNTEAFF
TRBV5-1	TRBJ1-4	.	TGCGCCAGCAGCTTGGTTTTGGGGGGAACTAATGAAAAACTGTTTTTT	CASSLVLGGTNEKLFF
TRBV19	TRBJ1-2	.	TGTGCCAGTAGTGCAACAGGTTTTAACTATGGCTACACCTTC	CASSATGFNYGYTF
TRBV7-3	TRBJ2-1	TRBD2	TGTGCCAGCAGCTTAATACTAGCGGGAGGGTCTGAGCAGTTCTTC	CASSLILAGGSEQFF
TRBV4-1	TRBJ1-2	.	TGCGCCAGCAGCCAAGATGCGTTAGCTAACTATGGCTACACCTTC	CASSQDALANYGYTF
TRBV2	TRBJ1-5	.	TGTGCCAGCAACGGGGGGCAGGGTAATCAGCCCCAGCATTTT	CASNGGQGNQPQHF
TRBV7-9	TRBJ1-4	.	TGTGCCAGCAGCGAGCATGAAAAACTGTTTTTT	CASSEHEKLFF
TRBV11-2	TRBJ2-7	.	TGTGCCAGCAGCTTAGGGCTAGCCTACGAGCAGTACTTC	CASSLGLAYEQYF
TRBV5-1	TRBJ2-7	TRBD2	TGCGCCAGCAGCAGGGCGCTAGCGGGAGGACCCACCCTCTCCTACGAGCAGTACTTC	CASSRALAGGPTLSYEQYF
TRBV7-9	TRBJ2-7	TRBD1	TGTGCCAGCAGCTTAAGGGGACAGGGACACGAGCAGTACTTC	CASSLRGQGHEQYF
TRBV12-5	TRBJ2-1	TRBD2	TGTGCTAGTGGTTTAAATTCCGGGGGACTAGCGGGAGTTGAGCAGTTCTTC	CASGLNSGGLAGVEQFF
TRBV7-9	TRBJ1-1	.	TGTGCCAGCAGCTCAAGGATCGGGGGCACTGAAGCTTTCTTT	CASSSRIGGTEAFF
TRBV6-5	TRBJ2-7	TRBD2	TGTGCCAGCAGTTACTCGATTGCGGGGGGGACCTACGAGCAGTACTTC	CASSYSIAGGTYEQYF
TRBV28	TRBJ1-5	.	TGTGCCAGCAGTCCGTGGGGGGGTGGCAATCAGCCCCAGCATTTT	CASSPWGGGNQPQHF
TRBV7-2	TRBJ2-4	TRBD2	TGTGCCAGCAGCTCTCAATCGGGACTAGCGGGGTCGCGGTACTTC	CASSSQSGLAGSRYF
TRBV19	TRBJ2-1	TRBD1	TGTGCCAGTAGTAAACAGGGGACCCACAATGAGCAGTTCTTC	CASSKQGTHNEQFF
TRBV4-2	TRBJ2-3	TRBD2	TGTGCCAGCAGCCAAGGGACTAGCGCAGATACGCAGTATTTT	CASSQGTSADTQYF
TRBV19	TRBJ1-2	TRBD1	TGTGCCAGTAGTATTGATAGGGGGCGAAACTATGGCTACACCTTC	CASSIDRGRNYGYTF
TRBV9	TRBJ2-3	TRBD2	TGTGCCAGCAGCGGGACTAGTTTCACAGATACGCAGTATTTT	CASSGTSFTDTQYF
TRBV10-1	TRBJ2-2	TRBD2	TGCGCCAGCAGGGAGACTCTAGCGGGAGGGCCGAACACCGGGGAGCTGTTTTTT	CASRETLAGGPNTGELFF
TRBV10-3	TRBJ2-2	TRBD2	TGTGCCATCAGTCCCCGGAGCGGGGAGGGCACCGGGGAGCTGTTTTTT	CAISPRSGEGTGELFF
TRBV7-9	TRBJ2-1	.	TGTGCCAGCAGCACGGACACTAACAATGAGCAGTTCTTC	CASSTDTNNEQFF
TRBV2	TRBJ1-4	TRBD1	TGTGCCAGCGGGGGACAGGGAGGCTATGAAAAACTGTTTTTT	CASGGQGGYEKLFF
TRBV7-8	TRBJ2-5	TRBD2	TGTGCCAGCAGCTTAGGACTAGCGGGGGGAGAGATCCAGTACTTC	CASSLGLAGGEIQYF
TRBV5-1	TRBJ1-2	.	TGCGCCAGCGGCTCTGGAGGGGCTGAGGACTATGGCTACACCTTC	CASGSGGAEDYGYTF
TRBV12-5	TRBJ1-5	.	TGTGCTAGTGGTTTGGTAGCCCACGGGACCGGAGATAGGGGAGGCCGGGACCAGCCCCAGCATTTT	CASGLVAHGTGDRGGRDQPQHF
TRBV2	TRBJ1-4	.	TGTGCCAGCACCGAGGAGGTTTACGAAAAACTGTTTTTT	CASTEEVYEKLFF
TRBV27	TRBJ2-7	TRBD1	TGTGCCAGCAGTTTGAGGGGGCTTGAAACCTACGAGCAGTACTTC	CASSLRGLETYEQYF
TRBV18	TRBJ2-1	.	TGTGCCAGCTCACCGTTGGGCAGCTCCTACAATGAGCAGTTCTTC	CASSPLGSSYNEQFF
TRBV10-1	TRBJ2-5	.	TGCGCCAGCAGTGATCCGCAGGGTAAGCAGTACTTC	CASSDPQGKQYF
TRBV25-1	TRBJ1-1	.	TGTGCCAGCAGTGAAGGCCACAGATCTAACACTGAAGCTTTCTTT	CASSEGHRSNTEAFF
TRBV10-1	TRBJ2-1	TRBD2	TGCGCCAGCAGTGAGTCCAGCGGGACTATTGTCAATGAGCAGTTCTTC	CASSESSGTIVNEQFF
TRBV5-6	TRBJ2-3	TRBD1	TGTGCCAGCAGCTTGGTAGGACAGGGGGCAGATACGCAGTATTTT	CASSLVGQGADTQYF
TRBV7-2	TRBJ1-2	.	TGTGCCAGCAGCTTAGGGGGGACTGCCGCCTATGGCTACACCTTC	CASSLGGTAAYGYTF
TRBV30	TRBJ2-3	TRBD2	TGTGCCTGGAGTCCGAGGACTAGCGGGGGACCCACAGATACGCAGTATTTT	CAWSPRTSGGPTDTQYF
TRBV11-2	TRBJ1-4	.	TGTGCCAGCAGCCCTGCGGGGGGGGCTCGGGTAAAACTGTTTTTT	CASSPAGGARVKLFF
TRBV27	TRBJ1-1	.	TGTGCCAGCAGTTTATGGGAGGGGCAAGGCACTGAAGCTTTCTTT	CASSLWEGQGTEAFF
TRBV7-2	TRBJ1-6	TRBD1	TGTGCCAGCAGCTTAGATCGGGACAGGGTGAATTCACCCCTCCACTTT	CASSLDRDRVNSPLHF
TRBV11-3	TRBJ2-7	.	TGTGCCAGCAGCCTCCGACAGACCTACGAGCAGTACTTC	CASSLRQTYEQYF
TRBV27	TRBJ2-5	TRBD1	TGTGCCAGCAGTTCCGGACAGGGTACGGAGACCCAGTACTTC	CASSSGQGTETQYF
TRBV27	TRBJ1-2	TRBD1	TGTGCCAGCAGTTTCCTTGCAGGGGGCTCTGGCTACACCTTC	CASSFLAGGSGYTF
TRBV29-1	TRBJ2-7	.	TGCAGCGTTGCTGGGCACAGGAGTCGGGCCGGCGAGCAGTACTTC	CSVAGHRSRAGEQYF
TRBV5-6	TRBJ1-5	.	TGTGCCAGCAGCCAGATACAGGGAGGGAGCAATCAGCCCCAGCATTTT	CASSQIQGGSNQPQHF
TRBV29-1	TRBJ2-1	TRBD2	TGCAGCGCTAGAGGACTAGCGGGAGGGCCGCGGTACAATGAGCAGTTCTTC	CSARGLAGGPRYNEQFF
TRBV7-9	TRBJ2-1	TRBD2	TGTGCCAGCAGCAATCCTGGACTAGCGGGGGTGTACAATGAGCAGTTCTTC	CASSNPGLAGVYNEQFF
TRBV7-8	TRBJ1-4	.	TGTGCCAGCAGCCGGAGGAGCCTCACTAATGAAAAACTGTTTTTT	CASSRRSLTNEKLFF
TRBV27	TRBJ1-5	.	TGTGCCAGCGGGCCCTCAGGGTCGAATCAGCCCCAGCATTTT	CASGPSGSNQPQHF
TRBV28	TRBJ1-1	.	TGTGCCAGCGTGAGGAGGGCTGAAGCTTTCTTT	CASVRRAEAFF
TRBV4-2	TRBJ1-1	.	TGTGCCAGCAGCCGACTGATCCGGGAGAACACTGAAGCTTTCTTT	CASSRLIRENTEAFF